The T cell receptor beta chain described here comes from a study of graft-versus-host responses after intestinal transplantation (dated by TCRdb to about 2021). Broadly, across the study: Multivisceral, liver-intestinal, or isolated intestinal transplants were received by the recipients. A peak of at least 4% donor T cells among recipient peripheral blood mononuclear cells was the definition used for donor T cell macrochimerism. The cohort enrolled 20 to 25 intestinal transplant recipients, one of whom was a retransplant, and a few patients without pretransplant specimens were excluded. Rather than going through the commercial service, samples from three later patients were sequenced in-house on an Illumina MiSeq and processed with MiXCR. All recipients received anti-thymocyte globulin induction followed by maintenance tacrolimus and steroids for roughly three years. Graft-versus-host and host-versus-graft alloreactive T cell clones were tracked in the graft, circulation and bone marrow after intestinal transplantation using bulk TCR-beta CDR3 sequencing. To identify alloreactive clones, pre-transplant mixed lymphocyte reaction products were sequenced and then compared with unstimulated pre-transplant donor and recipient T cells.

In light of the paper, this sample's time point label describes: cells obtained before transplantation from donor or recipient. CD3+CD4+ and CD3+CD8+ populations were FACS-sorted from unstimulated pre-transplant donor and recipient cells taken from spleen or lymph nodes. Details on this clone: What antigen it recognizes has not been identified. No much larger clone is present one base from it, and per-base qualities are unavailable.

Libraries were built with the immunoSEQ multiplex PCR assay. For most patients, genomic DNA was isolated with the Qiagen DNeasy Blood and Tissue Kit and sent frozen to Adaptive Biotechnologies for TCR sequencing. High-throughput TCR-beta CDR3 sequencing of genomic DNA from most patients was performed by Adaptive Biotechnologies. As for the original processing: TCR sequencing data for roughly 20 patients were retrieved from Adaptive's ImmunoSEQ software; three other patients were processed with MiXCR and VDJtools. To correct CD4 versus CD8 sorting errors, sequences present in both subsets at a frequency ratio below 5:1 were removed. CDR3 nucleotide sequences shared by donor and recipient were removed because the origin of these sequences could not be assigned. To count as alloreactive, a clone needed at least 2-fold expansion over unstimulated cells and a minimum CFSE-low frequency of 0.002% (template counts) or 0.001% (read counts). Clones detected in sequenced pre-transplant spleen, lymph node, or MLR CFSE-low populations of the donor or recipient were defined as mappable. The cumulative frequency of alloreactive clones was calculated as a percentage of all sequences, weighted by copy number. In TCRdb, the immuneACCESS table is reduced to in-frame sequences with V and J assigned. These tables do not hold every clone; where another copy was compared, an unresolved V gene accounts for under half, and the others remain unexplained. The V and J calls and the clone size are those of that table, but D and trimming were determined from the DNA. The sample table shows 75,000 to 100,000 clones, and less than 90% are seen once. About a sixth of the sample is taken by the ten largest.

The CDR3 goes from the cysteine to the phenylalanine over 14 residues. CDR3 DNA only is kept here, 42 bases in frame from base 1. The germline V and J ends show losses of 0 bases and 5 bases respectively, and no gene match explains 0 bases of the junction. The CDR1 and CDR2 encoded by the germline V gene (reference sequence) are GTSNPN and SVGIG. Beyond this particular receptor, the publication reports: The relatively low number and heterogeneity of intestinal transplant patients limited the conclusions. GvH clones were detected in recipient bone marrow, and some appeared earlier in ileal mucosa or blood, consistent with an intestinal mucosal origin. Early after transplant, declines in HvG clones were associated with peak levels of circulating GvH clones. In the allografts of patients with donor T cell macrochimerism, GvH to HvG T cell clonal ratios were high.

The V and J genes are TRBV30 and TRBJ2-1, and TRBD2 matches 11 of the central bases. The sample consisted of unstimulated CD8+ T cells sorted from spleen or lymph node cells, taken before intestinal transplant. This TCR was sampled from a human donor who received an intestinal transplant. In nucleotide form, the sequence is TGTGCCTGGAGTGTACTAGCGGGAGACAATGAGCAGTTCTTC. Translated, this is CAWSVLAGDNEQFF.